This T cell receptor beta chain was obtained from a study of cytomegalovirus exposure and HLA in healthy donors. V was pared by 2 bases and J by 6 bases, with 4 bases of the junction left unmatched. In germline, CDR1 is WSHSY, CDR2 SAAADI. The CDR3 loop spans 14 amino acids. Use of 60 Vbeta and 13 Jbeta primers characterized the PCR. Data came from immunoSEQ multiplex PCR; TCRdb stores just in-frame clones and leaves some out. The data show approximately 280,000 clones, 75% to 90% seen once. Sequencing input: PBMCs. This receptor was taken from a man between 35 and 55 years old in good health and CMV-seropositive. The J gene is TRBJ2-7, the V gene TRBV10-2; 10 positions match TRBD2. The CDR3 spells CASSEVKREGEQYF. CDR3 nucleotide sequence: TGCGCCAGCAGTGAGGTCAAGCGGGAGGGCGAGCAGTACTTC.